This T cell receptor beta chain was identified in a study of blood T cell repertoires in COVID-19. As for the study in general: Specimens from acute and convalescent COVID-19 originated in the United States, Italy and Spain. Sources were T cells, B-cell-depleted T cells, or PBMCs; the material itself was cDNA or gDNA.

The CDR3 is 14 amino acids. After removal of 6 bases from V and 9 bases from J, the junction contained 11 bases not matched to a gene. Germline CDR1 and CDR2: MDHEN and SYDVKM. Authors' analysis steps: Estimation of nucleated cell counts was performed using reference gene primer amplification. TCRdb's copy holds only in-frame clones and misses some; the assay was immunoSEQ multiplex PCR. Clone size and V and J calls were adopted from that table, with D and trimming inferred from the DNA. The sample records fewer than 130,000 clones, about 85% being singletons. The chain joins TRBV28 to TRBJ2-1; 7 bases align to TRBD2. What was sequenced was peripheral blood. The sequence was obtained from a human donor in a cohort sampled during active COVID-19. For the CDR3, the DNA is TGTGCCAGCAGCTCCGTGGCGGGAGTGGGTGAGCAGTTCTTC. Translating it yields CASSSVAGVGEQFF.